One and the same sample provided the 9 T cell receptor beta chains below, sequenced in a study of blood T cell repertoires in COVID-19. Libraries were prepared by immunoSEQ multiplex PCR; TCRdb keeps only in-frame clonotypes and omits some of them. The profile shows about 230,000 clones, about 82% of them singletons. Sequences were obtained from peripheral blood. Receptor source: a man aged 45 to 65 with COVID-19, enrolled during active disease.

The CDR3 bases are TGCGCCAGCAGCCCCTGGACAACGAACACCGGGGAGCTGTTTTTT. Translation gives CASSPWTTNTGELFF. This rearrangement joins TRBV4-1 to TRBJ2-2; D may be TRBD1 (5 bases). The V and J ends lost 4 bases and 0 bases respectively, with 9 bases between them. Germline CDR1 is MGHRA and CDR2 is YSYEKL. The CDR3 is made up of 15 amino acids.

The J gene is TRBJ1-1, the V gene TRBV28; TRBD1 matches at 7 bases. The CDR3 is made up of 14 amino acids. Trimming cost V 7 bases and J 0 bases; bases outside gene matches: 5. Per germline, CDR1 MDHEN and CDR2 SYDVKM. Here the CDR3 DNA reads TGTGCCAGCATGAGGGGGCCCGTGAACACTGAAGCTTTCTTT. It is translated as CASMRGPVNTEAFF.

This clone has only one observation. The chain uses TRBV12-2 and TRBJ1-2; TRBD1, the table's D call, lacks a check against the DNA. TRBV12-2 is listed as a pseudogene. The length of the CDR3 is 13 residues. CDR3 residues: CASRAGQGAGYTF. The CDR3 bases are TGTGCAAGTCGCGCCGGACAGGGAGCTGGCTACACCTTC.

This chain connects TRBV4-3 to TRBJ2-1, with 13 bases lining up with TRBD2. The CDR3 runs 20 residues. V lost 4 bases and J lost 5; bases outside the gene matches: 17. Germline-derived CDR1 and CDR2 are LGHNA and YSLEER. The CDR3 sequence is CASSPGPGLAGVTTNNEQFF. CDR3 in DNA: TGCGCCAGCAGCCCAGGCCCAGGACTAGCGGGGGTTACGACCAACAATGAGCAGTTCTTC.

CDR3 residues: CASSETRGGYTF. CDR3 bases: TGTGCCAGCAGTGAAACCAGGGGTGGCTACACCTTC. The chain has TRBV2 and TRBJ1-2; a possible D gene is TRBD1 (6 bases). V was trimmed by 2 bases and J by 7 bases, leaving 8 bases between them. The germline V gene encodes CDR1 SNHLY and CDR2 FYNNEI. The CDR3 is made up of 12 amino acids.

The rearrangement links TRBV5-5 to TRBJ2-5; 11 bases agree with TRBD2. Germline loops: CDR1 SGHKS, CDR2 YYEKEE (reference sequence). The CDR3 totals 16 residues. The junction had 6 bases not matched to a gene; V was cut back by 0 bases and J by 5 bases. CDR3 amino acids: CASSLGLAGGQETQYF. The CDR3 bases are TGTGCCAGCAGCTTGGGTCTAGCGGGGGGCCAGGAGACCCAGTACTTC. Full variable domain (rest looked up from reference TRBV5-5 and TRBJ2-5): DAGVTQSPTHLIKTRGQQVTLRCSPISGHKSVSWYQQVLGQGPQFIFQYYEKEERGRGNFPDRFSARQFPNYSSELNVNALLLGDSALYLCASSLGLAGGQETQYFGPGTRLLVL.

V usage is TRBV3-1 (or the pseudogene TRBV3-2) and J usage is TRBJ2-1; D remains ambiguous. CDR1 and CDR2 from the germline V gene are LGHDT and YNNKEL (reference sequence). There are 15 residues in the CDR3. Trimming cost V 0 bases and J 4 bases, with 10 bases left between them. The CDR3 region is CASSQDPQEYNEQFF. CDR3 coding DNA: TGTGCCAGCAGCCAAGATCCGCAGGAATACAATGAGCAGTTCTTC.

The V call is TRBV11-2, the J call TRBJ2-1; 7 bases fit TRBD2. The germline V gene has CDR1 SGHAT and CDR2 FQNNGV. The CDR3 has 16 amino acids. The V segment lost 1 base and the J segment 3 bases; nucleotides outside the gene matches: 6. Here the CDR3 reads CASSLGSGGLYNEQFF. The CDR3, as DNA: TGTGCCAGCAGCTTAGGGTCGGGAGGACTCTACAATGAGCAGTTCTTC. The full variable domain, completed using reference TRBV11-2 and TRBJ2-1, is EAGVAQSPRYKIIEKRQSVAFWCNPISGHATLYWYQQILGQGPKLLIQFQNNGVVDDSQLPKDRFSAERLKGVDSTLKIQPAKLEDSAVYLCASSLGSGGLYNEQFFGPGTRLTVL.

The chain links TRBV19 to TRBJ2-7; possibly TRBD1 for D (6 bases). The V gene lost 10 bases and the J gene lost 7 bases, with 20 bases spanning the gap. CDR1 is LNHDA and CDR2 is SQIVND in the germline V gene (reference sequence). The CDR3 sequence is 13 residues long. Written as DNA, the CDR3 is TGTGCCACCAGAATACAGGGTTCGTATGAGCAGTACTTC. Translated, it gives CATRIQGSYEQYF.